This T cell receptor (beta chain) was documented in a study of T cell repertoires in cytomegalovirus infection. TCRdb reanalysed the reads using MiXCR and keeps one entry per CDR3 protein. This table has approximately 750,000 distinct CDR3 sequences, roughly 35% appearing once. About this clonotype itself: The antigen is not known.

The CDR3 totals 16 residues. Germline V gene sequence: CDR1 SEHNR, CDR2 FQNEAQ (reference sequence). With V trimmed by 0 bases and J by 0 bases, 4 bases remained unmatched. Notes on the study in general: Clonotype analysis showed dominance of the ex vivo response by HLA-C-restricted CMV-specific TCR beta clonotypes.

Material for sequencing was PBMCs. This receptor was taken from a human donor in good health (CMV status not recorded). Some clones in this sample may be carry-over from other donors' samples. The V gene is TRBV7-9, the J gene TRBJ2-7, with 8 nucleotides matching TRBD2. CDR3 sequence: CASSLARTSTSYEQYF. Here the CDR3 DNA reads TGTGCCAGCAGCTTAGCGAGGACTAGCACCTCCTACGAGCAGTACTTC. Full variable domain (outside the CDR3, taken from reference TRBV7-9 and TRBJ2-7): DTGVSQNPRHKITKRGQNVTFRCDPISEHNRLYWYRQTLGQGPEFLTYFQNEAQLEKSRLLSDRFSAERPKGSFSTLEIQRTEQGDSAMYLCASSLARTSTSYEQYFGPGTRLTVT.